The 19 T cell receptor beta chains in this list originate from one sample, sequenced in a study of cytomegalovirus exposure and HLA in healthy donors. Both 60 Vbeta primers and 13 Jbeta primers went into the PCR. TCRdb keeps only in-frame clones here, not all; method: immunoSEQ multiplex PCR. Of approximately 140,000 clones listed, about 64% were seen once; the top ten hold 6% to 8.5%. Material: PBMCs. These receptors were taken from a woman aged 60-70 years in good health and CMV-seropositive.

The rearrangement joins TRBV9 to TRBJ2-5, with TRBD2 matching over 16 bases. The germline gives CDR1 SGDLS, CDR2 YYNGEE. V lost 4 bases, J lost 3 bases, and 12 bases stayed unmatched. The CDR3 extends over 19 amino acids. CDR3 residues: CASSPIPGLAGGRKETQYF. DNA for the CDR3: TGTGCCAGCAGCCCGATCCCGGGACTAGCGGGAGGGCGAAAAGAGACCCAGTACTTC.

The J gene is TRBJ1-2, the V gene TRBV28; no clear D gene. Trimming left V 5 bases short and J 8 bases short, with 18 bases between. Per germline, CDR1 MDHEN and CDR2 SYDVKM. This CDR3 has 14 residues. CDR3 DNA: TGTGCCAGCAGTCCTCCCTTCGACAATCCCGGCTACACCTTC. Its protein is CASSPPFDNPGYTF.

V is TRBV25-1 and J is TRBJ2-1; 10 nucleotides agree with TRBD1. The CDR3 sequence is 17 residues long. V lost 4 bases, J lost 1 base, and 7 bases stayed unmatched. Germline V CDR1 and CDR2: MGHDK, SYGVNS. The CDR3 spells CASSAFSGQGSYNEQFF. In DNA, the CDR3 is TGTGCCAGCAGTGCCTTCTCGGGACAGGGGTCCTACAATGAGCAGTTCTTC.

V gene TRBV2 combines with J gene TRBJ2-7; 7 bases align to TRBD2. V trimming: 4 bases; J trimming: 2 bases; junction bases outside the gene matches: 5. CDR1 and CDR2 (germline): SNHLY, FYNNEI. The CDR3 totals 14 residues. The CDR3 nucleotides are TGTGCCAGCAGTGTTCGGGAGGCCCCCTACGAGCAGTACTTC. It yields the protein CASSVREAPYEQYF. The entire variable domain, with the rest obtained from reference TRBV2 and TRBJ2-7, is as follows: EPEVTQTPSHQVTQMGQEVILRCVPISNHLYFYWYRQILGQKVEFLVSFYNNEISEKSEIFDDQFSVERPDGSNFTLKIRSTKLEDSAMYFCASSVREAPYEQYFGPGTRLTVT.

The chain has TRBV4-1 and TRBJ1-1; 8 bases align to TRBD1. V lost 1 base and J lost 3; bases outside the gene matches: 10. Germline CDR1 and CDR2: MGHRA and YSYEKL. The CDR3 sequence is 17 residues long. Here the CDR3 DNA reads TGCGCCAGCAGCCAAGTCGGGCAGGGGGCGCTTGACACTGAAGCTTTCTTT. Its translation is CASSQVGQGALDTEAFF.

The chain recombines TRBV28 with TRBJ1-3; 8 bases are a match to TRBD1. Looked up from germline, CDR1 is MDHEN and CDR2 is SYDVKM. This CDR3 contains 13 residues. Losses at the gene ends were 6 bases for V and 7 bases for J; bases not matched to a gene: 5. CDR3 region: CASSAGGANTIYF. Here the CDR3 DNA reads TGTGCCAGCAGCGCAGGGGGCGCGAACACCATATATTTT.

CDR3 loop: CASSSGGDTQYF. The DNA of the CDR3 is TGTGCCAGCAGCTCAGGGGGAGATACGCAGTATTTT. The chain employs TRBV5-6 and TRBJ2-3; 7 nucleotides agree with TRBD1. V lost 3 bases, J lost 5 bases, and 0 bases stayed unmatched. CDR3 length equals 12 residues. CDR1 and CDR2 from the germline V gene are SGHDT and YYEEEE.

This clone showed up just a few times. This chain joins TRBV19 and TRBJ1-5, with D perhaps TRBD1 (6 bases). Looked up from germline, CDR1 is LNHDA and CDR2 is SQIVND (reference sequence). This CDR3 has 17 residues. V lost 3 bases, J lost 2 bases, and 17 bases lay in between. In DNA form, the CDR3 reads TGTGCCAGTAGTATCCCCTGGGGGGGCGAAGGCAATCAGCCCCAGCATTTT. It codes for CASSIPWGGEGNQPQHF.

The chain uses TRBV6-1 and TRBJ1-1, with D unresolved. The germline V gene encodes CDR1 MNHNS and CDR2 SASEGT. This CDR3 has 15 amino acids. V lost 2 bases to trimming and J lost 1 base, with 11 bases between them. The CDR3 region has the DNA TGTGCCAGCAGTGAACTTGTAGCAGCGAACACTGAAGCTTTCTTT. Translation gives CASSELVAANTEAFF.

The V call is TRBV29-1, the J call TRBJ1-1; a possible D gene is TRBD1 (5 bases). The CDR3 is 12 amino acids. Trimming removed 3 bases at V and 1 base at J, with 6 bases between. Per germline, CDR1 SQVTM and CDR2 ANQGSEA. The CDR3 here is CSVDRANTEAFF. For the CDR3, the DNA is TGCAGCGTTGACAGGGCGAACACTGAAGCTTTCTTT.

This clone was observed a handful of times. The chain couples TRBV27 to TRBJ1-5, with a possible D match to TRBD1 (5 bases). The CDR3 spans 15 residues. Germline CDR1 reads MNHEY; CDR2 reads SMNVEV (reference sequence). V dropped 0 bases and J dropped 3 bases, with 9 bases sitting between them. The CDR3 DNA reads as TGTGCCAGCAGTTTATCGCGGGGACTCAATCAGCCCCAGCATTTT. Translation gives CASSLSRGLNQPQHF.

This clone was picked up a small number of times. This chain uses TRBV23-1 with TRBJ2-1; 11 nucleotides match TRBD2. TRBV23-1 is treated as an ORF (open reading frame) with a function not yet certain. The length of the CDR3 is 19 residues. Trimming at V came to 5 bases and at J to 0 bases, leaving 12 bases not matched to a gene. CDR3 sequence reads: CASSKRDSSGRCSYNEQFF. CDR3 sequence (DNA): TGCGCCAGCAGTAAAAGGGATTCTAGCGGGAGGTGCTCCTACAATGAGCAGTTCTTC.

V is TRBV27 and J is TRBJ2-7; 7 bases fit TRBD2. J was trimmed by 4 bases and V by 3 bases; bases with no gene match: 6. The CDR3 totals 14 residues. CDR1 and CDR2 from the germline V gene are MNHEY and SMNVEV (reference sequence). CDR3 residues: CASSFHGLDYEQYF. The CDR3, as DNA: TGTGCCAGCAGTTTTCACGGACTAGATTACGAGCAGTACTTC.

The genes are TRBV14 and TRBJ2-7; 7 nucleotides line up with TRBD1. This CDR3 has 14 amino acids. V was clipped by 3 bases and J by 5 bases; unmatched bases: 7. The germline CDR1 and CDR2 sequences are SGHDN and FVKESK. The CDR3 reads CASSHPGQSHEQYF. In nucleotides, the CDR3 is TGTGCCAGCAGCCATCCGGGACAGTCACACGAGCAGTACTTC.

The V call is TRBV28, the J call TRBJ2-1; a weak D match, TRBD2 (6 bases). The CDR3 extends over 15 amino acids. Trimming took off 5 bases at V and 5 bases at J, with 16 bases between the two ends. Germline V gives CDR1 MDHEN, CDR2 SYDVKM. Here the CDR3 DNA reads TGTGCCAGCAGTCTGGGGGGAGGAGGGGACAATGAGCAGTTCTTC. Translated: CASSLGGGGDNEQFF.

V and J are TRBV9 and TRBJ1-1; D is uncertain. In germline, CDR1 is SGDLS, CDR2 YYNGEE. V lost 4 bases and J 1 base, leaving 8 bases between the germline ends. The CDR3 contains 13 residues. Written as DNA, the CDR3 is TGTGCCAGCAGCACAAATTGGAACACTGAAGCTTTCTTT. Its translation is CASSTNWNTEAFF. Full variable domain (remainder filled in from reference TRBV9 and TRBJ1-1): DSGVTQTPKHLITATGQRVTLRCSPRSGDLSVYWYQQSLDQGLQFLIQYYNGEERAKGNILERFSAQQFPDLHSELNLSSLELGDSALYFCASSTNWNTEAFFGQGTRLTVV.

The J gene is TRBJ2-3, the V gene TRBV9; D might be TRBD2 (6 bases). The CDR3 is 16 residues long. CDR1 and CDR2 from the germline V gene are SGDLS and YYNGEE. V was trimmed by 0 bases and J by 1 base, leaving 12 bases between them. The CDR3 DNA reads as TGTGCCAGCAGCGTAGTCGGGGGATCGGGCACAGATACGCAGTATTTT. Its translation is CASSVVGGSGTDTQYF.

In this sample, this clone turned up a few times. V gene TRBV2 combines with J gene TRBJ2-1, with TRBD2 matching 13 bases. J was trimmed by 10 bases and V by 4 bases; bases with no gene match: 7. The CDR3 is 15 residues long. The germline CDR1 and CDR2 sequences are SNHLY and FYNNEI. CDR3: CASSAGLAGVREQFF. CDR3 DNA sequence: TGTGCCAGCAGTGCTGGACTAGCGGGAGTGAGGGAGCAGTTCTTC.

The chain recombines TRBV25-1 with TRBJ1-5, with D possibly matching TRBD1 (6 bases). CDR1 MGHDK and CDR2 SYGVNS come from the germline V gene. There are 14 residues in the CDR3. Trimming removed 2 bases from V and 6 bases from J, with 11 bases in between. The CDR3, as DNA: TGTGCCAGCAGTGAACAGGGGAGTGTTCAGCCCCAGCATTTT. As protein: CASSEQGSVQPQHF. The full variable domain, completed using reference TRBV25-1 and TRBJ1-5, is EADIYQTPRYLVIGTGKKITLECSQTMGHDKMYWYQQDPGMELHLIHYSYGVNSTEKGDLSSESTVSRIRTEHFPLTLESARPSHTSQYLCASSEQGSVQPQHFGDGTRLSIL.